A single sample gave rise to the 21 T cell receptor beta chains below, sequenced in a study of T cells after yellow fever vaccination. TCRdb ran MiXCR on the 5' RACE reads and lists one entry per CDR3 protein. The table shows tens of thousands of distinct CDR3 sequences, with around 7% occurring only once. The sequences come from CD8+ T cells sorted from PBMCs, collected around 5 days after the first yellow fever vaccination. Source of these receptors: a man younger than 35 who received the YFV17D yellow fever vaccine.

The chain links TRBV5-1 to TRBJ2-7; TRBD1 agrees at 9 bases. Germline lookup yields CDR1 SGHRS and CDR2 YFSETQ. The CDR3 length is 14 residues. The junction had 7 bases not matched to a gene; V was cut back by 6 bases and J by 3 bases. The CDR3 DNA follows: TGCGCCAGCACTAACCCGGACAGGGGCTACGAGCAGTACTTC. Protein sequence: CASTNPDRGYEQYF.

This clonotype was recorded many times. The chain joins TRBV6-4 to TRBJ2-3; 11 bases align to TRBD2. CDR1 is MRHNA, CDR2 SNTAGT, per germline. The CDR3 contains 16 residues. The V segment lost 3 bases and the J segment 2 bases; nucleotides outside the gene matches: 4. CDR3 bases: TGTGCCAGCAGTGAGTCTAGCGGGGGGCCCACAGATACGCAGTATTTT. Amino acids: CASSESSGGPTDTQYF.

This clonotype showed up just a few times. This chain connects TRBV20-1 to TRBJ1-3; D is uncertain. Germline V gene lookup returns CDR1 DFQATT and CDR2 SNEGSKA (reference sequence). Trimming cost V 2 bases and J 1 base, with 6 bases left between them. This CDR3 comprises 13 residues. The CDR3 region has the DNA TGCAGTGCTAGAAGGTTGTCTGGAAACACCATATATTTT. Translation: CSARRLSGNTIYF.

This clonotype was seen only a few times. The rearrangement joins TRBV14 to TRBJ2-1; 9 bases are shared with TRBD2. The CDR3 length is 17 residues. In germline, CDR1 is SGHDN, CDR2 FVKESK. V lost 0 bases to trimming and J lost 5 bases; unmatched junction nucleotides: 8. The CDR3 DNA sequence: TGTGCCAGCAGCCAAGAAGGTAGCGGGGGATTTGACAATGAGCAGTTCTTC. Translated: CASSQEGSGGFDNEQFF.

This clonotype has ten or more counts. V and J are TRBV12-3 or TRBV12-4 and TRBJ2-3; D possibly uses TRBD1 or TRBD2 (6 bases each). V lost 3 bases, J lost 4 bases, and 8 bases lay in between. This CDR3 comprises 13 residues. This CDR3 reads CASSFGGPDTQYF. Written as DNA, the CDR3 is TGTGCCAGCAGTTTTGGGGGGCCAGATACGCAGTATTTT.

This clonotype was seen ten or more times. V is TRBV6-5 and J is TRBJ1-2, with D hard to call. This CDR3 is 15 amino acids long. V was clipped by 4 bases and J by 7 bases, with 19 bases between them. Germline-derived CDR1 and CDR2 are MNHEY and SVGAGI. The CDR3 DNA sequence: TGTGCCAGCAGTTCGAGGGAGGACGGGCGGGGTGGCTACACCTTC. Its translation is CASSSREDGRGGYTF.

The table lists this clonotype with a few counts. V is TRBV20-1 and J is TRBJ2-3, with D unresolved. The CDR3 covers 11 residues. Between the trimmed V and J ends, which lost 3 bases and 5 bases, there was a span of 6 bases. Germline loops: CDR1 DFQATT, CDR2 SNEGSKA (reference sequence). The CDR3 reads CSARSKDTQYF. The CDR3 DNA sequence: TGCAGTGCTAGGAGTAAAGATACGCAGTATTTT.

V and J are TRBV7-2 and TRBJ2-7; 9 bases map to TRBD1. Germline-derived CDR1 and CDR2 are SGHTA and FQGNSA. Unmatched junction bases numbered 7, after V lost 1 base and J lost 6 bases. This CDR3 region has 15 residues. This CDR3 is CASSLGRGTGTEQYV. CDR3 DNA: TGTGCCAGCAGCTTAGGTCGTGGGACAGGGACCGAGCAGTACGTC.

This clonotype was recorded at least ten times. The chain employs TRBV6-2 or TRBV6-3 and TRBJ1-1; unclear D gene. This CDR3 has 14 residues. Deletions cut 6 bases from V and 0 bases from J, with 11 bases between. Germline V gives CDR1 MNHEY, CDR2 SVGEGT. CDR3: CASSLRVLNTEAFF. Here the CDR3 DNA reads TGTGCCAGCAGCCTCAGAGTTTTGAACACTGAAGCTTTCTTT.

This clonotype was recorded many times. This chain uses TRBV12-3 or TRBV12-4 with TRBJ2-7, with D perhaps matching TRBD1 or TRBD2 (5 bases each). Trimming removed 7 bases at V and 7 bases at J, with 20 bases between. The CDR3 is made up of 14 amino acids. In nucleotides, the CDR3 is TGTGCCAGCACCCCCTCAGGGAGCCTCCAGGAGCAGTACTTC. It is translated as CASTPSGSLQEQYF.

The rearrangement uses TRBV27 and TRBJ2-5; TRBD1 matches at 7 bases. This CDR3 has 16 residues. V trimming: 5 bases; J trimming: 1 base; junction bases outside the gene matches: 10. In germline, CDR1 is MNHEY, CDR2 SMNVEV (reference sequence). This chain's CDR3 is CASSLISGQPQETQYF. The CDR3 DNA follows: TGTGCCAGCAGTCTCATATCGGGACAGCCCCAAGAGACCCAGTACTTC.

This clonotype was seen at least ten times. CDR3 loop: CASSVGRRTTGELFF. Written as DNA, the CDR3 is TGTGCCAGCAGCGTAGGTCGCAGGACCACCGGGGAGCTGTTTTTT. The V and J genes are TRBV9 and TRBJ2-2, with D unclear. Trimming removed 0 bases at V and 4 bases at J, with 10 bases between. This CDR3 has 15 residues. Germline CDR1 reads SGDLS; CDR2 reads YYNGEE.

The chain links TRBV7-9 to TRBJ1-2; no firm D call. CDR1 and CDR2 from the germline V gene are SEHNR and FQNEAQ (reference sequence). The CDR3 is made up of 15 amino acids. The ends were cut back, 0 bases at V and 5 bases at J, with 13 bases in the middle. Written as DNA, the CDR3 is TGTGCCAGCAGCTTAGCACCAGGCGGCGCGTATGGCTACACCTTC. This translates into CASSLAPGGAYGYTF. Complete variable domain (other parts from reference TRBV7-9 and TRBJ1-2): DTGVSQNPRHKITKRGQNVTFRCDPISEHNRLYWYRQTLGQGPEFLTYFQNEAQLEKSRLLSDRFSAERPKGSFSTLEIQRTEQGDSAMYLCASSLAPGGAYGYTFGSGTRLTVV.

The rearrangement joins TRBV9 to TRBJ1-1; 7 nucleotides agree with TRBD1. The trim removed 2 bases at V and 1 base at J, leaving 8 bases unmatched. The germline CDR1 and CDR2 sequences are SGDLS and YYNGEE. CDR3 length: 16 residues. The CDR3 region is CASSVGSGTANTEAFF. The CDR3 DNA is TGTGCCAGCAGCGTGGGATCCGGGACAGCGAACACTGAAGCTTTCTTT.

This clonotype appeared many times. The chain couples TRBV7-6 to TRBJ2-3, with D possibly matching TRBD2 (5 bases). The CDR3 extends over 16 amino acids. Germline V gives CDR1 SGHVS, CDR2 FNYEAQ. Trimming shortened V by 1 base and J by 5 bases, and 16 bases separated the two germline ends. DNA for the CDR3: TGTGCCAGCAGCTTAGGGGTCACCGCCCGGGGAGATACGCAGTATTTT. Translation gives CASSLGVTARGDTQYF.

This clonotype has more than one count but fewer than ten. The rearrangement links TRBV23-1 to TRBJ2-5; D might be TRBD2 (6 bases). TRBV23-1 falls under the ORF class, with uncertain function. Deletions cut 0 bases from V and 5 bases from J, with 22 bases between. The CDR3 length is 18 residues. In DNA form, the CDR3 reads TGCGCCAGCAGTCAATCGGGCCGCGGGGCCAAGCATGTCGAGACCCAGTACTTC. Translation: CASSQSGRGAKHVETQYF.

The V gene is TRBV5-6, the J gene TRBJ2-7; 10 bases fit TRBD1. Germline trimming cut 3 bases from V and 4 bases from J; bases unmatched to any gene: 7. Germline V CDR1 and CDR2: SGHDT, YYEEEE. The CDR3 sequence is 15 residues long. In DNA, the CDR3 is TGTGCCAGCAGCTGGGACAGGGGTTTCGTATACGAGCAGTACGTC. Translating gives CASSWDRGFVYEQYV.

This clonotype was counted between two and nine times. This chain joins TRBV28 and TRBJ2-3, with TRBD1 identical over 7 bases. The CDR3 consists of 16 residues. V was pared by 4 bases and J by 2 bases, with 9 bases of the junction left unmatched. From germline, CDR1 is MDHEN and CDR2 SYDVKM. CDR3 protein: CASSSGTVSNTDTQYF. The CDR3 DNA reads TGTGCCAGCAGTTCTGGGACAGTTTCGAACACAGATACGCAGTATTTT.

This clonotype was detected ten times or more. This rearrangement joins TRBV7-8 to TRBJ1-4; D may be TRBD1 (5 bases). Germline values: CDR1 SGHVS, CDR2 FQNEAQ. This CDR3 is 14 amino acids long. Trimming left V 1 base short and J 8 bases short, with 11 bases between. The CDR3 is CASSLVQGREKLFF. In nucleotides, the CDR3 is TGTGCCAGCAGCTTAGTCCAGGGTCGGGAAAAACTGTTTTTT.

A few counts support this clonotype. The CDR3 sequence: CASSLALLEEQFF. The CDR3 DNA is TGTGCCAGCAGCTTAGCCCTCCTGGAGGAGCAGTTCTTC. The chain joins TRBV7-6 to TRBJ2-1; the D is unclear. Germline CDR1 is SGHVS and CDR2 is FNYEAQ. The CDR3 has 13 residues. V was trimmed by 0 bases and J by 10 bases, leaving 10 bases between them.

This clonotype appeared many times. The chain employs TRBV6-5 and TRBJ1-1; D is unresolved. CDR3 length: 13 amino acids. Trimming shortened V by 8 bases and J by 4 bases, and 14 bases separated the two germline ends. Germline values: CDR1 MNHEY, CDR2 SVGAGI. The CDR3 spells CASGPSLLTEAFF. The CDR3 DNA is TGTGCCAGCGGGCCGTCTCTTCTCACTGAAGCTTTCTTT.